These 25 T cell receptor beta chains were sequenced from one sample in a study of identical twins (dated by TCRdb to 2016 to 2018). Library generation was performed with 5' RACE. The listed sequencing device is Illumina HiSeq 2000. TCRdb reprocessed the public reads (quality trimming at Q25 with fastp, clone calling with MiXCR) and kept in-frame beta chains. Rows merge per CDR3 protein into single entries with the most common DNA and genes. Present in this sample are under 300,000 distinct CDR3 sequences, more than 13% of which were seen just once. The ten most abundant clones make up 7% to 9% of the sample. Sequenced sample: memory (CD45RO+) T cells sorted from blood. The sample's cell subset or site label is to be understood as: CD45RO+ enriched T cells. The receptors stem from a woman under 30 in good health.

V gene TRBV29-1 combines with J gene TRBJ1-2; possible D gene TRBD1, 6 bases. Germline-derived CDR1 and CDR2 are SQVTM and ANQGSEA. The CDR3 is 13 residues long. V lost 6 bases, J lost 7 bases, and 18 bases lay in between. CDR3 residues: CSVADSREVGYTF. CDR3 coding DNA: TGCAGCGTCGCGGACAGTCGAGAGGTTGGCTACACCTTC.

This clonotype rates as medium-sized. The J gene is TRBJ1-1, the V gene TRBV6-2 or TRBV6-3, with D unresolved. This CDR3 contains 14 residues. V was shortened by 6 bases and J by 2 bases, with 13 bases between the two germline ends. The germline CDR1 and CDR2 sequences are MNHEY and SVGEGT. CDR3 bases: TGTGCCAGCAGCGGTACACGAGGAAACACTGAAGCTTTCTTT. Translation gives CASSGTRGNTEAFF.

The V call is TRBV20-1, the J call TRBJ2-1, with 12 positions matching TRBD2. Germline V gene lookup returns CDR1 DFQATT and CDR2 SNEGSKA (reference sequence). V gave up 1 base and J gave up 0 bases; unmatched junction bases: 4. The CDR3 has 17 residues. The CDR3 bases are TGCAGTGCTAGAGGTCTAGCGGGAGGGCGCTCCTACAATGAGCAGTTCTTC. Its protein is CSARGLAGGRSYNEQFF.

As to this clonotype: Since no conserved phenylalanine or tryptophan closes the CDR3, a read error is the likely cause. Because the CDR3's place on the DNA is in doubt, the DNA is left out and the CDR3 is given as listed by TCRdb. V usage is TRBV6-5 and J usage is TRBJ2-3; TRBD2, the D gene given by the table, was not confirmed from the DNA. CDR1 is MNHEY, CDR2 SVGAGI, per germline. The CDR3 totals 15 residues, both ends included. CDR3 in amino acids: CASSYGGGAVDTQNY.

This clonotype turned up a few times. The chain uses TRBV12-3 or TRBV12-4 and TRBJ1-5, with D possibly TRBD1 on 6 matching bases. The CDR3 runs 15 residues. Trimming shortened V by 6 bases and J by 0 bases, and 12 bases separated the two germline ends. CDR3 sequence (DNA): TGTGCCAGCAGCCCCGGACAGAATAGCAATCAGCCCCAGCATTTT. Its protein product is CASSPGQNSNQPQHF.

This clonotype was counted a single time. This chain uses TRBV5-1 with TRBJ2-7; the D is unclear. Germline V gene lookup returns CDR1 SGHRS and CDR2 YFSETQ. CDR3 length: 15 residues. The V and J ends lost 1 base and 0 bases respectively, with 11 bases between them. The CDR3 nucleotides read TGCGCCAGCAGCTTGCGGGCCACGGGCTCCTACGAGCAGTACTTC. This gives the protein CASSLRATGSYEQYF.

The table lists this clonotype with a few counts. This chain links TRBV2 with TRBJ2-2; possibly TRBD1 or TRBD2 for D (6 bases each). CDR3 length: 19 residues. With 4 bases removed from V and 5 bases from J, the gap between germline ends came to 26 bases. Germline CDR1 and CDR2: SNHLY and FYNNEI. The CDR3 here is CASSGLSGGRGSRTGELFF. In DNA form, the CDR3 reads TGTGCCAGCAGTGGATTAAGTGGGGGGCGCGGTAGTCGGACCGGGGAGCTGTTTTTT.

The chain uses TRBV3-1 and TRBJ1-6; D gene ambiguous. Germline CDR1 LGHDT, CDR2 YNNKEL (reference sequence). CDR3 length equals 14 residues. Trimming took 4 bases from V and 10 from J, leaving 14 bases between them. CDR3 residues: CASSLDGRVSPLHF. CDR3 DNA sequence: TGTGCCAGCAGCCTGGACGGTCGTGTGTCACCCCTCCACTTT.

This clonotype was found a few times. The gene calls are TRBV7-2 and TRBJ2-1; 8 nucleotides agree with TRBD2. CDR1 is SGHTA and CDR2 is FQGNSA in the germline V gene. The trim removed 4 bases at V and 4 bases at J, leaving 3 bases unmatched. The CDR3 spans 14 residues. The CDR3 DNA sequence: TGTGCCAGCAGCTCCAGCGGGAGTTACAATGAGCAGTTCTTC. This codes for CASSSSGSYNEQFF. Using reference TRBV7-2 and TRBJ2-1 for the parts outside the CDR3, the full variable domain is GAGVSQSPSNKVTEKGKDVELRCDPISGHTALYWYRQSLGQGLEFLIYFQGNSAPDKSGLPSDRFSAERTGGSVSTLTIQRTQQEDSAVYLCASSSSGSYNEQFFGPGTRLTVL.

This clonotype was seen many times. The gene calls are TRBV20-1 and TRBJ2-3; 10 bases agree with TRBD2. V was clipped by 1 base and J by 5 bases; unmatched bases: 6. CDR1 is DFQATT, CDR2 SNEGSKA, per germline (reference sequence). This CDR3 is built from 15 residues. CDR3 DNA sequence: TGCAGTGCTAGAGGGGGACTAGCGTTAATAGATACGCAGTATTTT. Translated: CSARGGLALIDTQYF.

Only a few counts were recorded for this clonotype. J is TRBJ1-4 and V is TRBV20-1; 9 bases are shared with TRBD1. Germline-derived CDR1 and CDR2 are DFQATT and SNEGSKA (reference sequence). The CDR3 length is 13 residues. Losses at the gene ends were 5 bases for V and 6 bases for J; bases not matched to a gene: 4. CDR3: CSASGTGYEKLFF. Written as DNA, the CDR3 is TGCAGTGCTTCAGGGACAGGGTATGAAAAACTGTTTTTT.

The V and J genes are TRBV12-3 or TRBV12-4 and TRBJ2-5; D is undetermined. This CDR3 is 13 amino acids long. V lost 3 bases and J lost 3, with 8 bases in between. The CDR3 DNA sequence: TGTGCCAGCAGTTTTGATCTGAAAGAGACCCAGTACTTC. Its protein product is CASSFDLKETQYF.

J is TRBJ2-2 and V is TRBV19, with a weak D call TRBD2 (5 bases). V lost 7 bases and J lost 1, with 7 bases in between. The CDR3 totals 13 residues. The germline gives CDR1 LNHDA, CDR2 SQIVND (reference sequence). CDR3 DNA sequence: TGTGCCAGTAATGAGGGGAACACCGGGGAGCTGTTTTTT. Amino acids: CASNEGNTGELFF.

The rearrangement links TRBV2 to TRBJ2-1; D perhaps matches TRBD2 (6 bases). The CDR3 length is 11 residues. V lost 8 bases to trimming and J lost 15 bases, with 17 bases between them. Germline lookup yields CDR1 SNHLY and CDR2 FYNNEI. The CDR3 region has the DNA TGTGCCAGCCTTTACCGGGGGTATCCGTTCTTC. Residues: CASLYRGYPFF.

This clonotype was counted a few times. This chain uses TRBV5-1 with TRBJ1-2, with D possibly being TRBD1 (5 bases). V shed 0 bases and J shed 8 bases, with 26 bases lying between them. The length of the CDR3 is 18 residues. Germline V gene data show CDR1 as SGHRS and CDR2 as YFSETQ. The CDR3 bases are TGCGCCAGCAGCTTGGTTGGCGCGGGCAGGGAGAGGAATAGAGGCTACACCTTC. It is translated as CASSLVGAGRERNRGYTF.

This clonotype was counted between two and nine times. The V call is TRBV18, the J call TRBJ2-5, with D perhaps TRBD2 (6 bases). V gave up 3 bases and J gave up 5 bases, with 13 bases separating them. Germline V gene lookup returns CDR1 KGHSH and CDR2 LQKENI. This CDR3 has 14 residues. As DNA, the CDR3 is TGTGCCAGCTCACCTGATATCGGAGGGGAGACCCAGTACTTC. It yields the protein CASSPDIGGETQYF. Full variable domain (remainder filled in from reference TRBV18 and TRBJ2-5): NAGVMQNPRHLVRRRGQEARLRCSPMKGHSHVYWYRQLPEEGLKFMVYLQKENIIDESGMPKERFSAEFPKEGPSILRIQQVVRGDSAAYFCASSPDIGGETQYFGPGTRLLVL.

The rearrangement uses TRBV29-1 and TRBJ2-7, with D maybe TRBD1 (5 bases). V lost 2 bases to trimming and J lost 2 bases, with 16 bases between them. This CDR3 is built from 15 residues. Germline V lookup: CDR1 SQVTM, CDR2 ANQGSEA. CDR3 protein: CSVEILRGTTYEQYF. The DNA of the CDR3 is TGCAGCGTTGAAATCCTTAGGGGAACCACCTACGAGCAGTACTTC.

This clonotype was recorded many times. V usage is TRBV12-3 or TRBV12-4 and J usage is TRBJ2-5, with a weak D call TRBD1 (6 bases). Between the trimmed V and J ends, which lost 6 bases and 5 bases, there was a span of 10 bases. The CDR3 has 12 residues. Here the CDR3 reads CASSTGYETQYF. Here the CDR3 DNA reads TGTGCCAGCAGCACAGGGTACGAGACCCAGTACTTC.

This clonotype was counted a few times. The V and J genes are TRBV18 and TRBJ1-6, with a possible D match to TRBD1 (6 bases). CDR1 KGHSH and CDR2 LQKENI come from the germline V gene. Between the trimmed V and J ends, which lost 3 bases and 10 bases, there was a span of 19 bases. The CDR3 sequence is 16 residues long. CDR3 DNA: TGTGCCAGCTCACCGAGTCCGGGGGGCCTGGGGTCACCCCTCCACTTT. This codes for CASSPSPGGLGSPLHF.

For this clonotype: At one of its ends the junction is not consistent with the germline gene, which may arise from a read error. The rearrangement links TRBV4-3 to TRBJ2-3; 9 bases align to TRBD2. CDR3 length equals 16 residues. Germline V lookup: CDR1 LGHNA, CDR2 YSLEER. CDR3 DNA sequence: TGCGCCAGCAACCAAGAGGTAGCGGGAGAGCCAGATACGCAGTATTTT. It encodes CASNQEVAGEPDTQYF.

This clonotype has at least ten counts. This chain joins TRBV19 and TRBJ2-5; 10 positions match TRBD2. The J segment lost 4 bases and the V segment lost 5 bases, leaving 4 bases of the junction unmatched. The germline V gene encodes CDR1 LNHDA and CDR2 SQIVND (reference sequence). The CDR3 consists of 14 residues. CDR3: CASSPLAGAETQYF. Here the CDR3 DNA reads TGTGCCAGTAGTCCGCTAGCGGGAGCAGAGACCCAGTACTTC.

The chain carries TRBV18 and TRBJ2-7, with a possible D match to TRBD1 (6 bases). The germline CDR1 and CDR2 sequences are KGHSH and LQKENI. The CDR3 has 16 amino acids. V was shortened by 1 base and J by 7 bases, with 20 bases between the two germline ends. CDR3 bases: TGTGCCAGCTCACCACTTCAAAACTACAGGGACGGGGAGCAGTACTTC. Translating it yields CASSPLQNYRDGEQYF.

This clonotype was counted many times. The chain recombines TRBV7-8 with TRBJ1-1, with D uncertain. The CDR3 consists of 13 residues. Deletions cut 10 bases from V and 0 bases from J, with 12 bases between. CDR1 and CDR2 from the germline V gene are SGHVS and FQNEAQ. For the CDR3, the DNA is TGTGCCACTACGCGACACATGAACACTGAAGCTTTCTTT. It specifies CATTRHMNTEAFF.

This clonotype was counted ten times or more. The chain links TRBV14 to TRBJ2-7; D is possibly TRBD1 or TRBD2 (5 bases each). Germline assignment: CDR1 SGHDN and CDR2 FVKESK. The V end was cut by 4 bases, the J end by 0 bases, with 13 bases between. This CDR3 comprises 15 residues. The CDR3: CASSRTGTVSYEQYF. Written as DNA, the CDR3 is TGTGCCAGCAGCCGGACCGGGACGGTCTCCTACGAGCAGTACTTC.

This clonotype was recorded many times. This chain uses TRBV10-3 with TRBJ2-1; D not certain. Trimming cost V 5 bases and J 6 bases, with 5 bases left between them. The CDR3 runs 11 residues. The germline gives CDR1 ENHRY, CDR2 SYGVKD. In DNA form, the CDR3 reads TGTGCCATCAGTAGGACCAATGAGCAGTTCTTC. Protein product: CAISRTNEQFF.